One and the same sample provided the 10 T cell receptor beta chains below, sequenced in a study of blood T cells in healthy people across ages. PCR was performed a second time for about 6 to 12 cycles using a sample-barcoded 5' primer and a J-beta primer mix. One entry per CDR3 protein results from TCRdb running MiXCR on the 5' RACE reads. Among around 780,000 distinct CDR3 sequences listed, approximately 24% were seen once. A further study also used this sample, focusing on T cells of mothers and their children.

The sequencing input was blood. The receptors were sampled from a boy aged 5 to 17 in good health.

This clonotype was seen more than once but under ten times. The CDR3 loop reads CASRSRGQGADNEQFF. The CDR3 DNA follows: TGCGCCAGCAGGTCCCGGGGACAGGGGGCCGACAATGAGCAGTTCTTC. The chain joins TRBV5-1 to TRBJ2-1, with 12 nucleotides matching TRBD1. V shed 5 bases and J 5 bases; nucleotides not matched to a gene: 8. The germline CDR1 and CDR2 sequences are SGHRS and YFSETQ. CDR3 length: 16 amino acids.

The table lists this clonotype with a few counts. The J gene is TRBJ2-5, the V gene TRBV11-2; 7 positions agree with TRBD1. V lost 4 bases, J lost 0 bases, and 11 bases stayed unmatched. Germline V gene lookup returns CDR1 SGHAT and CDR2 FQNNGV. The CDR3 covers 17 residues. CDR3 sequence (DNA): TGTGCCAGCAGCTCCCGCCCGACAGGGTTATACCAAGAGACCCAGTACTTC. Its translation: CASSSRPTGLYQETQYF.

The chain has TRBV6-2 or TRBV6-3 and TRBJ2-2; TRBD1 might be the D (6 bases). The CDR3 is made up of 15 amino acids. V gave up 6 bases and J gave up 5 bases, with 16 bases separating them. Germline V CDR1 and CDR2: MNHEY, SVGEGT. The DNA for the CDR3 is TGTGCCAGCAGACCCCTGGGACAACGGACCGGGGAGCTGTTTTTT. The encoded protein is CASRPLGQRTGELFF.

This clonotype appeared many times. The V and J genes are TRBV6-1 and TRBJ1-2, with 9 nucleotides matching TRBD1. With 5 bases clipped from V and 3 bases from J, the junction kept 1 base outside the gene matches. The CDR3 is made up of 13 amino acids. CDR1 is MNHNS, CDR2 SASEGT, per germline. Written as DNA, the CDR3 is TGTGCCAGCAGTCGGACAGGGGACTATGGCTACACCTTC. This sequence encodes CASSRTGDYGYTF.

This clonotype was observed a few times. The CDR3 nucleotides are TGTGCCAGCAGTGAAAGTAGGGTCATCGAGCAGTACTTC. The encoded protein is CASSESRVIEQYF. V and J are TRBV6-1 and TRBJ2-7; no definite D call. Looked up from germline, CDR1 is MNHNS and CDR2 is SASEGT. V dropped 2 bases and J dropped 6 bases, with 11 bases sitting between them. The length of the CDR3 is 13 residues.

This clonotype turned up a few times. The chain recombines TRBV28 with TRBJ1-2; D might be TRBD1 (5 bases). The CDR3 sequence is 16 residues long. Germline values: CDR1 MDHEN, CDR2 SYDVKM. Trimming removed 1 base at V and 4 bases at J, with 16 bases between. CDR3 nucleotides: TGTGCCAGCAGTTTATTTAGGGCAGGGAGCGGCTATGGCTACACCTTC. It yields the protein CASSLFRAGSGYGYTF.

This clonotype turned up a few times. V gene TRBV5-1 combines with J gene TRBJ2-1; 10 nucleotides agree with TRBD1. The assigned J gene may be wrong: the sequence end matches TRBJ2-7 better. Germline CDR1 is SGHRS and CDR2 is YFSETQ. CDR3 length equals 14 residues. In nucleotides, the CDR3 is TGCGCCAGCCGCCTTTCCGGGACAGGGGACGAGCAGTACTTC. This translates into CASRLSGTGDEQYF.

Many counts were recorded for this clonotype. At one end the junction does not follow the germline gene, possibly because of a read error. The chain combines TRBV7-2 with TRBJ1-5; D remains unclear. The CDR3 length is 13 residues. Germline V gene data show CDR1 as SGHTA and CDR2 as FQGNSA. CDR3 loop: CASSLVGNQPQHF. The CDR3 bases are TGTGCCAGCAGTTTAGTTGGCAATCAGCCCCAGCATTTT. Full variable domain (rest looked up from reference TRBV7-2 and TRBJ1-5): GAGVSQSPSNKVTEKGKDVELRCDPISGHTALYWYRQSLGQGLEFLIYFQGNSAPDKSGLPSDRFSAERTGGSVSTLTIQRTQQEDSAVYLCASSLVGNQPQHFGDGTRLSIL.

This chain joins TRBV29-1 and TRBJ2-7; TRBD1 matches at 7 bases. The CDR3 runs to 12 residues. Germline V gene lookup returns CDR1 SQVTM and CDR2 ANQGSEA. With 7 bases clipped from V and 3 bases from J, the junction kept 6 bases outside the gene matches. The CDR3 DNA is TGCAGCGACCGGGACAGAGGCTACGAGCAGTACTTC. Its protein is CSDRDRGYEQYF.

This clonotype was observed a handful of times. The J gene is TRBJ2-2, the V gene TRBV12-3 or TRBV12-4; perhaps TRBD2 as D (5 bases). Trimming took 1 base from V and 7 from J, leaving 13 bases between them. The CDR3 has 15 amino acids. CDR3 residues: CASSLGRPAGGELFF. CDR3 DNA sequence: TGTGCCAGCAGTTTAGGGCGCCCCGCGGGCGGGGAGCTGTTTTTT.